The rows below give T cell receptor beta chains drawn from one sample of a study. One entry per CDR3 protein, called by TCRdb with MiXCR from the 5' RACE reads. Of tens of thousands of distinct CDR3 sequences listed, 22% were seen once; the top ten hold 4.3%. Sequenced: Tregs sorted from a lymph node. These receptors all stem from a female donor with breast cancer. The CDR3 runs from the conserved cysteine through the conserved F or W. A D gene is named only where the DNA matches it firmly. For some rows the clone size is stated as once, few or many, or as a class when expanded; others skip it.

CDR3 DNA | CDR3 protein | J gene | CDR3 length | V gene | clone size | D gene
TGTGCCAGCACCCTCTCCGGAGGAAGTAATTCACCCCTCCACTTT | CASTLSGGSNSPLHF | TRBJ1-6 | 15 | TRBV12-3/TRBV12-4 | medium-sized | NA
TGTGCCAGCAGCGTAGCGGGGGCATACAATGAGCAGTTCTTC | CASSVAGAYNEQFF | TRBJ2-1 | 14 | TRBV11-2 | many | TRBD2
TGCAGTGCTAGAGATCCTGGAGGGAACACTGAAGCTTTCTTT | CSARDPGGNTEAFF | TRBJ1-1 | 14 | TRBV20-1 | NA | NA
TGTGCCAGCAGTGAAGCTCCTGGGCGCGGTGAGCAGTTCTTC | CASSEAPGRGEQFF | TRBJ2-1 | 14 | TRBV6-1 | few | NA
TGTGCCAGCAGTACGGGACTAGCGGGGCAAGCCTACGAGCAGTACTTC | CASSTGLAGQAYEQYF | TRBJ2-7 | 16 | TRBV28 | many | TRBD2
TGCGCCAGCAGCCAAGGAAGTGGTATAGGATGGAACGAGCAGTACTTC | CASSQGSGIGWNEQYF | TRBJ2-7 | 16 | TRBV4-3 | NA | NA
TGTGCCAGCAGCGTTAGTACAGGGTTGAACACTGGAGCTTTCTTT | CASSVSTGLNTGAFF | TRBJ1-1 | 15 | TRBV9 | NA | NA
TGTGCCAGCAGTGAGAACGACAGGGGTGAGCAGTTCTTC | CASSENDRGEQFF | TRBJ2-1 | 13 | TRBV6-4 | many | TRBD1
TGTGCCAGCAGCGCTTCTACACCGAACACTGAAGCTTTCTTT | CASSASTPNTEAFF | TRBJ1-1 | 14 | TRBV9 | NA | NA
TGTGCCAGCAGCCTAGAGAGCGTCCTCCCAGATACGCAGTATTTT | CASSLESVLPDTQYF | TRBJ2-3 | 15 | TRBV9 | NA | NA
TGCAGTGCGAACACACCGATGCCAGCGAGGCAGTACTTC | CSANTPMPARQYF | TRBJ2-7 | 13 | TRBV20-1 | few | NA
TGTGCCAGCAGCCAGGGAACAGGGGGCTCTGGAAACACCATATATTTT | CASSQGTGGSGNTIYF | TRBJ1-3 | 16 | TRBV4-2 | NA | TRBD1
TGTGCCAGCAGTACCGATATGTTAGGGAACACTGAAGCTTTCTTT | CASSTDMLGNTEAFF | TRBJ1-1 | 15 | TRBV7-6 | few | NA
TGCAGTGCCGACCGTAGCGGGAGGGGTACAGATACGCAGTATTTT | CSADRSGRGTDTQYF | TRBJ2-3 | 15 | TRBV20-1 | many | TRBD2
TGTGCCAGCAGCTTGAGGGCCAGTCAGCCCCAGCATTTT | CASSLRASQPQHF | TRBJ1-5 | 13 | TRBV5-6 | NA | NA
TGCGCCAGCAGCCCTGCGGGGACCAAATGTACTGACGAGCAGTACTTC | CASSPAGTKCTDEQYF | TRBJ2-7 | 16 | TRBV4-3 | few | NA
TGCAGTGCTAGCCTAGCGGGAGGGGCTTCAGATACGCAGTATTTT | CSASLAGGASDTQYF | TRBJ2-3 | 15 | TRBV20-1 | many | TRBD2
TGTGCCAGCATCCGGGACTCCACCTACAATGAGCAGTTCTTC | CASIRDSTYNEQFF | TRBJ2-1 | 14 | TRBV6-6 | few | NA
TGTGCCAGCTCACCCAACGGTGGGTCAGGCTACACCTTC | CASSPNGGSGYTF | TRBJ1-2 | 13 | TRBV18 | few | NA
TGTGCCAGCAGCAACACTCGACCTAGCGGGCCCGGGGACCACGAGCAGTACTTC | CASSNTRPSGPGDHEQYF | TRBJ2-7 | 18 | TRBV27 | many | TRBD2
TGCGCCAGCAGTACAGGGAGGGACACCGGGGAGCTGTTTTTT | CASSTGRDTGELFF | TRBJ2-2 | 14 | TRBV10-1 | few | NA
TGTGCCTGGAGTGTTGGAGAGACCCAGTACTTC | CAWSVGETQYF | TRBJ2-5 | 11 | TRBV30 | NA | NA
TGTGCCAGCAGCCCGGACAGGGAACAGCCCCAGCATTTT | CASSPDREQPQHF | TRBJ1-5 | 13 | TRBV7-8 | many | TRBD1
TGCGCCAGCAGTGTGGATCGGTCCAGGTCCGGGGAGCTGTTTTTT | CASSVDRSRSGELFF | TRBJ2-2 | 15 | TRBV10-2 | many | NA
TGTGCCAGCAGCCTTCGAGCGGGAGGGTTAGAGACCCAGTACTTC | CASSLRAGGLETQYF | TRBJ2-5 | 15 | TRBV4-2 | few | TRBD2
TGCAGTGCTAGAGGCCGGCTAGCCCACTACGAGCAGTACTTC | CSARGRLAHYEQYF | TRBJ2-7 | 14 | TRBV20-1 | NA | NA
TGTGCCAGCAGTTTTCGGGAGGGGAGCTCCTACGAGCAGTACTTC | CASSFREGSSYEQYF | TRBJ2-7 | 15 | TRBV6-5 | few | TRBD2
TGCAGTGCTAGAGCCGGGAGAGGCACAGATACGCAGTATTTT | CSARAGRGTDTQYF | TRBJ2-3 | 14 | TRBV20-1 | NA | NA
TGTGCCAGCAGAGAACAGGGCAACGAGCAGTACTTC | CASREQGNEQYF | TRBJ2-7 | 12 | TRBV2 | many | NA
TGCAGTCCACCGGATGACCCCCTTGGTGAAGCTTTCTTT | CSPPDDPLGEAFF | TRBJ1-1 | 13 | TRBV20-1 | few | NA
TGTGCCAGCAGCTCCTATCAGGGATGGACTGAAGCTTTCTTT | CASSSYQGWTEAFF | TRBJ1-1 | 14 | TRBV7-2 | many | NA
TGCAGCGTTGAAGGGGCCGGGGAGACCCAGTACTTC | CSVEGAGETQYF | TRBJ2-5 | 12 | TRBV29-1 | NA | NA
TGCGCCAGCAGTGAATTGTTGAAATCCTACGAGCAGTACTTC | CASSELLKSYEQYF | TRBJ2-7 | 14 | TRBV10-1 | NA | NA
TGTGCCAGCAGTCCTGACAGGGGCAATCAGCCCCAGCATTTT | CASSPDRGNQPQHF | TRBJ1-5 | 14 | TRBV27 | NA | TRBD1
TGCGCCACCGGCGGGACAGGTCACCGCGATAGCACAGATACGCAGTATTTT | CATGGTGHRDSTDTQYF | TRBJ2-3 | 17 | TRBV10-2 | few | TRBD1
TGCGCCAGCAGCTTCCCGGACGCGCAGTACTTC | CASSFPDAQYF | TRBJ2-7 | 11 | TRBV5-1 | NA | NA
TGCGCCAGCAGCCAAAGACATATGAACACTGAAGCTTTCTTT | CASSQRHMNTEAFF | TRBJ1-1 | 14 | TRBV4-1 | NA | NA
TGCAGTGCTAGGAGCGGGGCTATTGAAAACATTCAGTACTTC | CSARSGAIENIQYF | TRBJ2-4 | 14 | TRBV20-1 | NA | TRBD2
TGTGCCAGCAGTTTACGACACTGGAGCTCCTACGAGCAGTACTTC | CASSLRHWSSYEQYF | TRBJ2-7 | 15 | TRBV27 | NA | NA
TGTGCCAGCGGGTCGGGAGATCTAGAGACCCAGTACTTC | CASGSGDLETQYF | TRBJ2-5 | 13 | TRBV6-1 | few | NA
TGTGCCACCAGGGGGGTGGGACAGGGAAAAACTAATGAGCAGTTCTTC | CATRGVGQGKTNEQFF | TRBJ2-1 | 16 | TRBV15 | NA | TRBD1
TGTGCTAGCAGCCCCCAGACAGGGGACACCGGGGAGCTGTTTTTT | CASSPQTGDTGELFF | TRBJ2-2 | 15 | TRBV7-7 | many | TRBD1
TGTGCTAGCAGCCTAAGCCCGGGACTAGCGGGTTACAATGAGCAGTTCTTC | CASSLSPGLAGYNEQFF | TRBJ2-1 | 17 | TRBV7-7 | NA | TRBD2
TGCGCCAGCAGCCCCCGCCCAGGGGGATCGAATCAGCCCCAGCATTTT | CASSPRPGGSNQPQHF | TRBJ1-5 | 16 | TRBV5-1 | many | TRBD1
TGTGCCAGCTCACCACCGAATAGGTTAGCGGATCATGAGCAGTTCTTC | CASSPPNRLADHEQFF | TRBJ2-1 | 16 | TRBV18 | NA | NA
TGTGCCACCAGCGGTTTGGGGTCTAGCGGATACGAGCAGTACTTC | CATSGLGSSGYEQYF | TRBJ2-7 | 15 | TRBV15 | NA | TRBD2
TGCGCCAGCAGCTATCTAGCCCGAGGCCGGGAGACCCAGTACTTC | CASSYLARGRETQYF | TRBJ2-5 | 15 | TRBV5-1 | NA | NA
TGTGCCAGCAGTGACTTGCGGGAGTCCTACAATGAGCAGTTCTTC | CASSDLRESYNEQFF | TRBJ2-1 | 15 | TRBV6-1 | NA | TRBD2